This T cell receptor beta chain was sequenced during a study of vaccination effects on CD4 cells after COVID-19. Study context: Following the second dose by a median of 72 days, the post-vaccine samples were obtained. Around 2.1 million PBMC per well were cultured with approximately 9.7 IU/ml IL-2 and approximately 9.1 ug/ml peptides.

The method was immunoSEQ multiplex PCR; TCRdb's version includes in-frame clones alone and lacks a portion of them. The sample holds tens of thousands of clones, 73% seen once. Following 10 days of culture, CD4+ T cells were isolated. Participants completed two doses of the BNT162b2 or mRNA-1273 vaccine. Study-wide results and caveats: The study dataset contains few convalescent patients and includes no early post-infection timepoints. Marked clonal contraction of both clone types appeared late after vaccination.

This clone was observed a single time. As yet, its antigen is unknown. This sequence originates from a human donor who received a COVID-19 vaccine. The source material was CD4+ T cells from PBMCs cultured without peptide, sampled after COVID-19 vaccination.

CDR3 residues: CASSLRPGATGELFF. CDR3 nucleotide sequence: TGTGCCAGCAGTTTACGGCCAGGCGCCACCGGGGAGCTGTTTTTT. This chain uses TRBV7-2 with TRBJ2-2; no reliable D call. CDR1 SGHTA and CDR2 FQGNSA come from the germline V gene. V lost 6 bases, J lost 4 bases, and 15 bases lay in between. This CDR3 is 15 amino acids long.